A selection of T cell receptor beta chains follows, all from one sample in a study of T-cell reconstitution after alpha-beta-depleted transplantation in children. TCRdb re-analysed the PCR reads in MiXCR, keeping a single row per CDR3 protein. The sample lists fewer than 550,000 distinct CDR3 sequences, about a sixth seen once, with about 32% in the top ten. The sequences come from PBMCs, mostly from graft donor cells, collected 360 days after TCRalphabeta/CD19-depleted stem cell transplant. The receptors were gathered from a boy younger than two who had a stem cell transplant for Wiskott-Aldrich syndrome, so the T cells may come from the graft donor. Both conserved end residues are part of each CDR3. Fields, in order: clone size, J gene, D gene, V gene, CDR3 DNA, CDR3 protein. A D gene is named only where the DNA matches it firmly. Size is omitted from some rows. Given values are once, few, many or a class for expanded clones.

clone_size: .; j_call: TRBJ2-1; d_call: .; v_call: TRBV27; cdr3_nt: TGTGCCAGCAGGGGTATCGGGGAAAACAATGAGCAGTTCTTC; cdr3_aa: CASRGIGENNEQFF
clone_size: few; j_call: TRBJ2-7; d_call: .; v_call: TRBV4-3; cdr3_nt: TGCGCCAGCAGTCCAAGTAGAACAGTCTCCTACGAGCAGTACTTC; cdr3_aa: CASSPSRTVSYEQYF
clone_size: .; j_call: TRBJ2-1; d_call: .; v_call: TRBV4-1; cdr3_nt: TGCGCCAGCAGCCAAGGACTTATAATAAACAATGAGCAGTTCTTC; cdr3_aa: CASSQGLIINNEQFF
clone_size: .; j_call: TRBJ2-1; d_call: .; v_call: TRBV12-3/TRBV12-4; cdr3_nt: TGTGCCAGCAGTCCGGGACTGAGCAGCAATGAGCAGTTCTTC; cdr3_aa: CASSPGLSSNEQFF
clone_size: many; j_call: TRBJ2-1; d_call: TRBD2; v_call: TRBV29-1; cdr3_nt: TGCAGCGTTGAATCTGCTCTAGCGGCCTCCTACAATGAGCAGTTCTTC; cdr3_aa: CSVESALAASYNEQFF
clone_size: .; j_call: TRBJ2-3; d_call: .; v_call: TRBV11-2; cdr3_nt: TGTGCCAGCAGCCTTAGTGTGGGCAGGATCGGATCCACAGATACGCAGTATTTT; cdr3_aa: CASSLSVGRIGSTDTQYF
clone_size: few; j_call: TRBJ2-1; d_call: .; v_call: TRBV6-2/TRBV6-3; cdr3_nt: TGTGCCAGCACCATAGCGCAGCGGCCCAACCAATGGCAGTTCTTC; cdr3_aa: CASTIAQRPNQWQFF
clone_size: .; j_call: TRBJ2-4; d_call: .; v_call: TRBV11-1; cdr3_nt: TGTGCCAGCAGCTTAGGCGCACCAGGGGTCGACATTCAGTACTTC; cdr3_aa: CASSLGAPGVDIQYF
clone_size: few; j_call: TRBJ2-1; d_call: .; v_call: TRBV29-1; cdr3_nt: TGCAGCGCAGTACCGGGCGGTCGCTACAATGAGCAGTTCTTC; cdr3_aa: CSAVPGGRYNEQFF
clone_size: .; j_call: TRBJ2-7; d_call: TRBD1; v_call: TRBV5-1; cdr3_nt: TGCGCCAGCAGCCTACGGGACAGGGAATACGAGCAGTACTTC; cdr3_aa: CASSLRDREYEQYF
clone_size: few; j_call: TRBJ2-3; d_call: TRBD2; v_call: TRBV28; cdr3_nt: TGTGCCAGCAGTCAGCGGGGGGGCCCAGATACGCAGTATTTT; cdr3_aa: CASSQRGGPDTQYF
clone_size: few; j_call: TRBJ2-7; d_call: TRBD2; v_call: TRBV18; cdr3_nt: TGTGCCAGCTCACCCGGAGCGGGGGCTAACGAGCAGTACTTC; cdr3_aa: CASSPGAGANEQYF
clone_size: few; j_call: TRBJ2-2; d_call: TRBD2; v_call: TRBV10-2; cdr3_nt: TGCGCCAGCACCCCTTTTTTGTGGGCTAGCGGAAAGAACACCGGGGAGCTGTTTTTT; cdr3_aa: CASTPFLWASGKNTGELFF
clone_size: .; j_call: TRBJ2-7; d_call: TRBD1; v_call: TRBV10-3; cdr3_nt: TGTGCCATCAGGGGGACAGGGAACGAGCAGTACTTC; cdr3_aa: CAIRGTGNEQYF
clone_size: few; j_call: TRBJ2-2; d_call: .; v_call: TRBV11-2; cdr3_nt: TGTGCCAGCAGCTTAGTAGGGATTCGAAGAAGAACCGGGGAGCTGTTTTTT; cdr3_aa: CASSLVGIRRRTGELFF
clone_size: .; j_call: TRBJ2-2; d_call: TRBD1; v_call: TRBV5-1; cdr3_nt: TGCGCCAGCAGCTCCCTCCGACAGGGTGGCACCGGGGAGCTGTTTTTT; cdr3_aa: CASSSLRQGGTGELFF
clone_size: .; j_call: TRBJ2-6; d_call: .; v_call: TRBV18; cdr3_nt: TGTGCCAGCTCGCAGCAGGGGACCCCAAGCTCTGGGGCCAACGTCCTGACTTTC; cdr3_aa: CASSQQGTPSSGANVLTF
clone_size: few; j_call: TRBJ2-7; d_call: TRBD1; v_call: TRBV29-1; cdr3_nt: TGCAGCGTTGAGAGGACAGGAGTAATCAACTTC; cdr3_aa: CSVERTGVINF
clone_size: few; j_call: TRBJ2-5; d_call: .; v_call: TRBV25-1; cdr3_nt: TGTGCCAGCAGTGAATATGGGTTATCGGGTCAAGAGACCCAGTACTTC; cdr3_aa: CASSEYGLSGQETQYF
clone_size: few; j_call: TRBJ2-5; d_call: .; v_call: TRBV20-1; cdr3_nt: TGCAGTGCAAGGACATCCCAAGAGACCCAGTACTTC; cdr3_aa: CSARTSQETQYF
clone_size: many; j_call: TRBJ2-7; d_call: .; v_call: TRBV7-9; cdr3_nt: TGTGCCAGCAGCTTAAAGGACTACGAGCAGTACTTC; cdr3_aa: CASSLKDYEQYF
clone_size: .; j_call: TRBJ2-2; d_call: .; v_call: TRBV5-1; cdr3_nt: TGCGCCAGCAGCTTGGTTCAGGGTATCGGGGAGCTGTTTTTT; cdr3_aa: CASSLVQGIGELFF
clone_size: few; j_call: TRBJ2-1; d_call: TRBD1; v_call: TRBV29-1; cdr3_nt: TGCAGCGTTGGGCGACAGGGGAATGAGCAGTTCTTC; cdr3_aa: CSVGRQGNEQFF
clone_size: .; j_call: TRBJ1-1; d_call: .; v_call: TRBV29-1; cdr3_nt: TGCAGCGTTGAAGTGGGACGGACAGCATTGAACACTGAAGCTTTCTTT; cdr3_aa: CSVEVGRTALNTEAFF
clone_size: .; j_call: TRBJ2-7; d_call: .; v_call: TRBV4-1; cdr3_nt: TGCGCCAGCAGCCAAGATAGGTGGCGGGACAGATCAAACGAGCAGTACTTC; cdr3_aa: CASSQDRWRDRSNEQYF
clone_size: .; j_call: TRBJ2-1; d_call: .; v_call: TRBV10-2; cdr3_nt: TGCGCCAGCAGTGAGAGTACCTACAATGAGCAGTTCTTC; cdr3_aa: CASSESTYNEQFF
clone_size: few; j_call: TRBJ2-7; d_call: .; v_call: TRBV24-1; cdr3_nt: TGTGCCACCAGTGAACGAGCCTGGAGCGAGCAGTACTTC; cdr3_aa: CATSERAWSEQYF
clone_size: few; j_call: TRBJ1-5; d_call: .; v_call: TRBV18; cdr3_nt: TGTGCCAGCTCACCAGGGGACCCCAATCAGCCCCAGCATTTT; cdr3_aa: CASSPGDPNQPQHF
clone_size: .; j_call: TRBJ1-1; d_call: .; v_call: TRBV3-1; cdr3_nt: TGTGCCAGCAGCCAAGAATTGATTGGTGAAGCTTTCTTT; cdr3_aa: CASSQELIGEAFF
clone_size: .; j_call: TRBJ2-7; d_call: TRBD2; v_call: TRBV7-8; cdr3_nt: TGTGCCAGCAGCTTACTACCGGGAGGGCCCCGGTACGAGCAGTACTTC; cdr3_aa: CASSLLPGGPRYEQYF
clone_size: few; j_call: TRBJ2-2; d_call: .; v_call: TRBV12-3/TRBV12-4; cdr3_nt: TGTGCCAGCAGGGCCCCATCCACCGGGGAGCTGTTTTTT; cdr3_aa: CASRAPSTGELFF
clone_size: .; j_call: TRBJ2-1; d_call: .; v_call: TRBV2; cdr3_nt: TGTGCCAGCAGTTCCCACCACCTAGTTCCGTACAATGAGCAGTTCTTC; cdr3_aa: CASSSHHLVPYNEQFF
clone_size: .; j_call: TRBJ2-2; d_call: TRBD2; v_call: TRBV20-1; cdr3_nt: TGCAGTGCTAGAGATCCAGCGGGGGGGACGAACACCGGGGAGCTGTTTTTT; cdr3_aa: CSARDPAGGTNTGELFF
clone_size: .; j_call: TRBJ2-7; d_call: .; v_call: TRBV5-1; cdr3_nt: TGCGCCAGCCGTCACAGTGGAGGGCATCCTGCCTACGAGCAGTACTTC; cdr3_aa: CASRHSGGHPAYEQYF
clone_size: .; j_call: TRBJ1-1; d_call: .; v_call: TRBV3-1; cdr3_nt: TGTGCCAGCAGCCTCCGGGGAGGGGGGAGCTACACTGAAGCTTTCTTT; cdr3_aa: CASSLRGGGSYTEAFF
clone_size: .; j_call: TRBJ2-6; d_call: TRBD2; v_call: TRBV11-2; cdr3_nt: TGTGCCAGCAGCCGGACTAGAGCTGGGGCCAACGTCCTGACTTTC; cdr3_aa: CASSRTRAGANVLTF
clone_size: few; j_call: TRBJ2-1; d_call: TRBD2; v_call: TRBV14; cdr3_nt: TGTGCCAGCAGCCAAAATTCGGGACTAGCGACGAATGAGCAGTTCTTC; cdr3_aa: CASSQNSGLATNEQFF
clone_size: .; j_call: TRBJ1-1; d_call: TRBD1; v_call: TRBV5-1; cdr3_nt: TGCGCCAGCAGCTTGGGGGACAGGGACCACACTGAAGCTTTCTTT; cdr3_aa: CASSLGDRDHTEAFF
clone_size: .; j_call: TRBJ1-2; d_call: .; v_call: TRBV20-1; cdr3_nt: TGCAGTGCTTCTTCGACGTCGACTAACTATGGCTACACCTTC; cdr3_aa: CSASSTSTNYGYTF
clone_size: .; j_call: TRBJ2-7; d_call: .; v_call: TRBV7-8; cdr3_nt: TGTGCCAGCAGCCCACCGGGACGGAGCGAGCAGTACTTC; cdr3_aa: CASSPPGRSEQYF
clone_size: few; j_call: TRBJ1-3; d_call: .; v_call: TRBV6-9; cdr3_nt: TGTGCCAGCAGTTATTCGGTGGGAAACGCTGGAAACACCATATATTTT; cdr3_aa: CASSYSVGNAGNTIYF
clone_size: few; j_call: TRBJ2-1; d_call: .; v_call: TRBV5-1; cdr3_nt: TGCGCCAGCAGCTTGGATGAGAGCTCCTACAATGAGCAGTTCTTC; cdr3_aa: CASSLDESSYNEQFF
clone_size: .; j_call: TRBJ2-1; d_call: .; v_call: TRBV5-1; cdr3_nt: TGCGCCAGCAGCTTGGAGACAGGGAGGGATAAGTTCTTC; cdr3_aa: CASSLETGRDKFF
clone_size: .; j_call: TRBJ2-3; d_call: .; v_call: TRBV28; cdr3_nt: TGTGCCAGCAGTTTAAGGCTAGGGCAGGAAGTAAGCACAGATACGCAGTATTTT; cdr3_aa: CASSLRLGQEVSTDTQYF
clone_size: few; j_call: TRBJ2-2; d_call: .; v_call: TRBV7-2; cdr3_nt: TGTGCCAGCAGCTTAAGAAAATCGAACACCGGGGAGCTGTTTTTT; cdr3_aa: CASSLRKSNTGELFF
clone_size: .; j_call: TRBJ2-1; d_call: TRBD1; v_call: TRBV7-9; cdr3_nt: TGTGCCAGCAGCGCCGGGGACAGGGTAAACTTCTTC; cdr3_aa: CASSAGDRVNFF
clone_size: few; j_call: TRBJ2-2; d_call: .; v_call: TRBV5-1; cdr3_nt: TGCGCCAGCAGCTCCCGAGGAGGAGGAACCGGGGAGCTGTTTTTT; cdr3_aa: CASSSRGGGTGELFF
clone_size: .; j_call: TRBJ2-7; d_call: .; v_call: TRBV20-1; cdr3_nt: TGCAGTGCTAGAAAGCAGGAGTACCTCTACGAGCAGTACTTC; cdr3_aa: CSARKQEYLYEQYF
clone_size: .; j_call: TRBJ1-6; d_call: .; v_call: TRBV7-8; cdr3_nt: TGTGCCAGCAGAACAGGGATCTATAATTCACCCCTCCACTTT; cdr3_aa: CASRTGIYNSPLHF
clone_size: few; j_call: TRBJ1-1; d_call: .; v_call: TRBV7-9; cdr3_nt: TGTGCCAGCAGCTTAGACAGGCCCGGGATCTTT; cdr3_aa: CASSLDRPGIF
clone_size: .; j_call: TRBJ2-2; d_call: .; v_call: TRBV6-2/TRBV6-3; cdr3_nt: TGTGCCAGCACCCTAATGGGGGCCACCGGGGAGCTGTTTTTT; cdr3_aa: CASTLMGATGELFF
clone_size: few; j_call: TRBJ2-7; d_call: TRBD1; v_call: TRBV10-3; cdr3_nt: TGTGCCATCAGTGCTGGGACAGGGGGTAATTACGAGCAGTACTTC; cdr3_aa: CAISAGTGGNYEQYF
clone_size: many; j_call: TRBJ1-1; d_call: TRBD1; v_call: TRBV29-1; cdr3_nt: TGCAGCGTTGAGGGACAGACGAACACTGAAGCTTTCTTT; cdr3_aa: CSVEGQTNTEAFF
clone_size: .; j_call: TRBJ2-4; d_call: .; v_call: TRBV2; cdr3_nt: TGTGCCAGCACCGGACAGGCCAAAAACATTCAGTACTTC; cdr3_aa: CASTGQAKNIQYF
clone_size: .; j_call: TRBJ1-5; d_call: .; v_call: TRBV7-8; cdr3_nt: TGTGTCAGCAGCTTATTTGGCCCAGCCGGGTCCCAGCATTTT; cdr3_aa: CVSSLFGPAGSQHF
clone_size: .; j_call: TRBJ2-2; d_call: .; v_call: TRBV19; cdr3_nt: TGTGCCAGTCGGTTTGTAAGGAGGGGGCACGGGGAGCTGTTTTTT; cdr3_aa: CASRFVRRGHGELFF
clone_size: .; j_call: TRBJ2-1; d_call: TRBD2; v_call: TRBV15; cdr3_nt: TGTGCCACCAGCAGATTTAAACTAGCGGGAGTCAACAATGAGCAGTTCTTC; cdr3_aa: CATSRFKLAGVNNEQFF
clone_size: few; j_call: TRBJ1-1; d_call: .; v_call: TRBV5-1; cdr3_nt: TGCGCCAGCAGCCGGGACGGAAAGAACACTGAAGCTTTCTTT; cdr3_aa: CASSRDGKNTEAFF
clone_size: few; j_call: TRBJ1-5; d_call: .; v_call: TRBV20-1; cdr3_nt: TGCAGTGCTGCCTGGGAGGACAAAGGCAATCAGCCCCAGCATTTT; cdr3_aa: CSAAWEDKGNQPQHF
clone_size: .; j_call: TRBJ1-6; d_call: TRBD1; v_call: TRBV4-3; cdr3_nt: TGCGCCAGCAGCCAAGTTTGGGGACAGGGTTATTCACCCCTCCACTTT; cdr3_aa: CASSQVWGQGYSPLHF